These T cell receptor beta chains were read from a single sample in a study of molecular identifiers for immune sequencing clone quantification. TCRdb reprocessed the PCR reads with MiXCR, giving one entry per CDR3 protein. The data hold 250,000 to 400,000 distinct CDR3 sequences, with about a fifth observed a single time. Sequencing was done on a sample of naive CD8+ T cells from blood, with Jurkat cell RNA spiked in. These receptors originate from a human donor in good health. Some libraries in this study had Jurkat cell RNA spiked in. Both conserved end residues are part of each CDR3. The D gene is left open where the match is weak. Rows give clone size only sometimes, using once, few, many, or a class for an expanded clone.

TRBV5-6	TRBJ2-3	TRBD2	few	TGTGCCAGCAGCTTGTGGGGACTAGCGACGCAGTATTTT	CASSLWGLATQYF
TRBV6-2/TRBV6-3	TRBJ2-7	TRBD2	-	TGTGCCAGCAGTTACTCGGCTAGCGGGGCCTACGAGCAGTACTTC	CASSYSASGAYEQYF
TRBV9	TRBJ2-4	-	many	TGTGCCAGCAGCGTAGATTGGCGGGGAGCCAAAAACATTCAGTACTTC	CASSVDWRGAKNIQYF
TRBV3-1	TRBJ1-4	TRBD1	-	TGTGCCAGCAGCCTTGAGCTGACAGGGGATAGAGAAAAACTGTTTTTT	CASSLELTGDREKLFF
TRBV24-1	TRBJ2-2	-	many	TGTGCCCCCCGGTTAAGGGCCGGGGAGCTGTTTTTT	CAPRLRAGELFF
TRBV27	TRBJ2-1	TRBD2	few	TGTGCCAGCAGTTTATCCCTAGCGGGGGGCCCCGATGAGCAGTTCTTC	CASSLSLAGGPDEQFF
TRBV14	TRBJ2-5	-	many	TGTGCCAGCAGCCAAGGGTTCGGACAGCGCCAAGAGACCCAGTACTTC	CASSQGFGQRQETQYF
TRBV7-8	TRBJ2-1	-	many	TGTGCCAGCAGCTTAGTCGGCAACGATGAGCAGTTCTTC	CASSLVGNDEQFF
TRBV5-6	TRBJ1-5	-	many	TGTGCCAGCAGCCGGGCGGCCGGCAATCAGCCCCAGCATTTT	CASSRAAGNQPQHF
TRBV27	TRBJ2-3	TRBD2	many	TGTGCCAGCAGTTTCCCAGTCACTAGCGGGGGGGCGTTGCCAGATACGCAGTATTTT	CASSFPVTSGGALPDTQYF
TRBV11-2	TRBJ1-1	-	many	TGTGCCAGCAGCTTAGTGTTATACACCGTGAACACTGAAGCTTTCTTT	CASSLVLYTVNTEAFF
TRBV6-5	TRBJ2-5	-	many	TGTGCCAGCAGTTACGATCAAGAGACCCAGTACTTC	CASSYDQETQYF
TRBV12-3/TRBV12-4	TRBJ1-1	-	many	TGTGCCAGCAGTTTGAGTGGGCAGAGGAACACTGAAGCTTTCTTT	CASSLSGQRNTEAFF
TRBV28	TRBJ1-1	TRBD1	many	TGTGCCAGCAGTTTGTCGGGACAGGGTGAGGGGAACACTGAAGCTTTCTTT	CASSLSGQGEGNTEAFF
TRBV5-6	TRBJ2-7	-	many	TGTGCCAGCAGCTTAGGGGTACGAAACGAGCAGTACTTC	CASSLGVRNEQYF
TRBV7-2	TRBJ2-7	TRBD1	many	TGTGCCAGCAGCTTAGATATCCAGGGGGCCGGCTACGAGCAGTACTTC	CASSLDIQGAGYEQYF
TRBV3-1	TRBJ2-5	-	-	TGTGCCAGCAGCCAAGAGGGGGGAGCCCAAGAGACCCAGTACTTC	CASSQEGGAQETQYF
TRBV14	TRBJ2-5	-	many	TGTGCCAGCAGCCAAGAGAAGAGGACCCAGTACTTC	CASSQEKRTQYF
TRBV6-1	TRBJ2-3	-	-	TGTGCCAGCAGTGAAATCGTCGCAGACACAGATACGCAGTATTTT	CASSEIVADTDTQYF
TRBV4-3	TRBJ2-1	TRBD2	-	TGCGCCAGCAGCCAAGAGACAGCGGGAGGGCCGAGGGGAAATGAGCAGTTCTTC	CASSQETAGGPRGNEQFF
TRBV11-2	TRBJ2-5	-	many	TGTGCCAGCAGCTTCCTGAGAACAGGGTTCCAAGAGACCCAGTACTTC	CASSFLRTGFQETQYF
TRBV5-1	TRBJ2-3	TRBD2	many	TGCGCCAGCAGCTTTGAGCTAGCGGGATCCACAGATACGCAGTATTTT	CASSFELAGSTDTQYF
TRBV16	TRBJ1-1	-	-	TGTGCCAGCAGCCAATTAGGGCCAGAAGCTTTCTTT	CASSQLGPEAFF
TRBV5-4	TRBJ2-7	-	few	TGTGCCAGCAGCTCGGAGGCGTACTCCTACGAGCAGTACTTC	CASSSEAYSYEQYF
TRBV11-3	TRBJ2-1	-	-	TGTGCCAGCAGCTTAAGTTATGGGAATGAGCAGTTCTTC	CASSLSYGNEQFF
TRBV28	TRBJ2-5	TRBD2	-	TGTGCCAGCAGTTTGGGCGGGGGACACCAAGAGACCCAGTACTTC	CASSLGGGHQETQYF